This T cell receptor (beta chain) was documented in a study of blood T cell repertoires in COVID-19. Whole-study context: PBMCs, B-cell-depleted T cells, or T cells were the source of the cDNA or gDNA that made up the material.

TCRdb keeps only in-frame clones here, not all; method: immunoSEQ multiplex PCR. The table records under 350,000 clones, roughly 85% of them present only once. The source material was PBMCs or T cells enriched from blood (not recorded which). The sequence was collected from a woman in her 40s with acute COVID-19.

The CDR3 loop reads CASSLGQADWDGYTF. CDR3 coding DNA: TGTGCCAGCAGCTTAGGACAGGCGGATTGGGATGGCTACACCTTC. The chain combines TRBV7-2 with TRBJ1-2; perhaps TRBD1 as D (6 bases). The CDR3 runs to 15 residues. Germline V gene data show CDR1 as SGHTA and CDR2 as FQGNSA. Trimming took off 1 base at V and 6 bases at J, with 15 bases between the two ends. The full variable domain, in which reference TRBV7-2 and TRBJ1-2 provide the parts outside the CDR3, is GAGVSQSPSNKVTEKGKDVELRCDPISGHTALYWYRQSLGQGLEFLIYFQGNSAPDKSGLPSDRFSAERTGGSVSTLTIQRTQQEDSAVYLCASSLGQADWDGYTFGSGTRLTVV.